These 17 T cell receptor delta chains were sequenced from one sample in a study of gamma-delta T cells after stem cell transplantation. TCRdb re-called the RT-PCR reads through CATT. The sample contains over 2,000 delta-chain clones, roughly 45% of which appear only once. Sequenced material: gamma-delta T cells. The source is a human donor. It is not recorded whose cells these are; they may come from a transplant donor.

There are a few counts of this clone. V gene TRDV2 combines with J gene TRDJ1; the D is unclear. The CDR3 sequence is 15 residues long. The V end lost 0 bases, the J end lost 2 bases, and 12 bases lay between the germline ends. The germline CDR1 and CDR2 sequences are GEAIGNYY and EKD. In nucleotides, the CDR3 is TGTGCCTGTGACACCGTTGGGACCGAGACCGATAAACTCATCTTT. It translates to CACDTVGTETDKLIF.

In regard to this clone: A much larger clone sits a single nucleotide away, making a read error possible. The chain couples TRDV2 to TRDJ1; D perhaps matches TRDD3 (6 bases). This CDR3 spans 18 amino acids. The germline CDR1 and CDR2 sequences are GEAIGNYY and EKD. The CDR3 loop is CACDPLGGPRPYTNKLIF. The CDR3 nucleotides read TGTGCCTGTGACCCTTTGGGGGGCCCGAGACCGTACACCAATAAACTCATCTTT.

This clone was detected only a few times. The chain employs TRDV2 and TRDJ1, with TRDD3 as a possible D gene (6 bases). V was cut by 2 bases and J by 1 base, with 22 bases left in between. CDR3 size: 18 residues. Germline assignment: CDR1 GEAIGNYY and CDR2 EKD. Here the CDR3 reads CACDIMGAISGGTDKLIF. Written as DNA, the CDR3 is TGTGCCTGTGACATAATGGGGGCTATTTCGGGAGGCACCGATAAACTCATCTTT.

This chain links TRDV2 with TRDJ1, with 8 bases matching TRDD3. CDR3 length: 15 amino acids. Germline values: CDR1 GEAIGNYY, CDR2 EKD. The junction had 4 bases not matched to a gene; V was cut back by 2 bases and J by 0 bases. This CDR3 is CACDNVGGYTDKLIF. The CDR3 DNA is TGTGCCTGTGACAACGTTGGGGGATACACCGATAAACTCATCTTT.

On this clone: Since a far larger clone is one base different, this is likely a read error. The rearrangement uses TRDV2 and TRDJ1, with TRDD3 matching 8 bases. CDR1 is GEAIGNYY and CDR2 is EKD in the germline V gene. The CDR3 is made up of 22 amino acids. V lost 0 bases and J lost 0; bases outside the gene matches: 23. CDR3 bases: TGTGCCTGTGACACCGTCTCCTACCCGGTACCGGGGGATAACCCTTACACCGATAAACTCATCTTT. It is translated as CACDTVSYPVPGDNPYTDKLIF.

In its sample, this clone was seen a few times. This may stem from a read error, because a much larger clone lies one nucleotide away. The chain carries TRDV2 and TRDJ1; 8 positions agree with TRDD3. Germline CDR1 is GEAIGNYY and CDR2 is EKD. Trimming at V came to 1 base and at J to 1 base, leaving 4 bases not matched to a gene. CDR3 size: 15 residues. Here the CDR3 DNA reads TGTGCCTGTGACACGCCTACTGGGGGCACCGATAAACTCATCTTT. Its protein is CACDTPTGGTDKLIF.

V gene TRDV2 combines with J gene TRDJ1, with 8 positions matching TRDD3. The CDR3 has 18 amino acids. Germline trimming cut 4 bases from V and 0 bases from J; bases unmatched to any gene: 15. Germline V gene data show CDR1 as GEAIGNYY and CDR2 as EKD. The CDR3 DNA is TGTGCCTGTGATCTACTGGGGGCTAACGTACCGTACACCGATAAACTCATCTTT. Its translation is CACDLLGANVPYTDKLIF.

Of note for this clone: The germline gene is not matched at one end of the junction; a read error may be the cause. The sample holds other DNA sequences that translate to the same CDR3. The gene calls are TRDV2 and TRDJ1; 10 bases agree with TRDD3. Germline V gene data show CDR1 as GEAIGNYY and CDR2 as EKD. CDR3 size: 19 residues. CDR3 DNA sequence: TGCGCCTGTGACACCGTGGTACTGGGGGATTCCACGTACACCGATAACCTCATCTTT. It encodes CACDTVVLGDSTYTDNLIF.

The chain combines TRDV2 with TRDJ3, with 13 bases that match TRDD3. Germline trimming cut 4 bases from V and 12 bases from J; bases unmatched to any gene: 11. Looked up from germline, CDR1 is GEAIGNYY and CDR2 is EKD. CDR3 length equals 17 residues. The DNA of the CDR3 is TGTGCCTGTGATCCCGTACTGGGGGATACGCGTAGCCGACAGATGTTTTTC. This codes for CACDPVLGDTRSRQMFF.

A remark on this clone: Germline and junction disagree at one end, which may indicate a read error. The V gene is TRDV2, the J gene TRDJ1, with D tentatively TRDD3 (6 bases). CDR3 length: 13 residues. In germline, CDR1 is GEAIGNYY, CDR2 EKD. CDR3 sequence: CARDKLGTDKLIF. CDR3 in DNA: TGTGCCCGTGACAAACTGGGCACCGATAAACTCATCTTT.

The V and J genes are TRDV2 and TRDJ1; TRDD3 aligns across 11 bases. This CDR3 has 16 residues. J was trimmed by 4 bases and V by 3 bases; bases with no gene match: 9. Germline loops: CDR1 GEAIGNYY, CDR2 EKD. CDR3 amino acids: CACDVLGDKLGDKLIF. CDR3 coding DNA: TGTGCCTGTGACGTACTGGGGGATAAATTAGGCGATAAACTCATCTTT.

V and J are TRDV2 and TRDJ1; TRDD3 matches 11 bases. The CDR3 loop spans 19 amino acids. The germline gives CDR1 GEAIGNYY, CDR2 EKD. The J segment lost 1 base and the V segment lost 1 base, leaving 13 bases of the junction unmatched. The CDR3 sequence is CACDTLLGDISKSTDKLIF. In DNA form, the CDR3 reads TGTGCCTGTGACACTTTACTGGGGGATATTTCGAAAAGCACCGATAAACTCATCTTT.

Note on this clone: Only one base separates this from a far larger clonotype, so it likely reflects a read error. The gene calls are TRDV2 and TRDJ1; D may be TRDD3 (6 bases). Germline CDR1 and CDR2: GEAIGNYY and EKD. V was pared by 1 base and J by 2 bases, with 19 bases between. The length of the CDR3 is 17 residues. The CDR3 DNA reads TGTGCCTGTGACACTCTGGGATATACCCGACGGACCGATAAACTCATCTTT. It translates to CACDTLGYTRRTDKLIF.

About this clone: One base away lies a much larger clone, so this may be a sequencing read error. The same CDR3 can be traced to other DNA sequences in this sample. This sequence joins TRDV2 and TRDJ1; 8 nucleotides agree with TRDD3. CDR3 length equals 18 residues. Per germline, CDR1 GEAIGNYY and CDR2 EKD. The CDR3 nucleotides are TGCGCCTGTGACACTCTTTTGACTGGGGGTCGGTACACCGATAAACTCATCTTT. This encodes CACDTLLTGGRYTDKLIF.

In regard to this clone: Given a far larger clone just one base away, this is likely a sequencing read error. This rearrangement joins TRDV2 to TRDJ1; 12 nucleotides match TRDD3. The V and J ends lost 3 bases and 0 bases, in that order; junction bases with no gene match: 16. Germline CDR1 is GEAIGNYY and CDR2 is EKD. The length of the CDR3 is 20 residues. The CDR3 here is CACDSLRSGGYDRDTDKLIF. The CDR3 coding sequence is TGTGCCTGTGACTCTCTACGGTCTGGGGGATACGATCGGGACACCGATAAACTCATCTTT.

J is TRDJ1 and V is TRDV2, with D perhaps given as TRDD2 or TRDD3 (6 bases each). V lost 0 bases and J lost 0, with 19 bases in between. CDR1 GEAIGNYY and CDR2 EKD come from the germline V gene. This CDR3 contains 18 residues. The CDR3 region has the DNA TGTGCCTGTGACACCGTCGGGGGACCCTCCTTCCACACCGATAAACTCATCTTT. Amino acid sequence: CACDTVGGPSFHTDKLIF.

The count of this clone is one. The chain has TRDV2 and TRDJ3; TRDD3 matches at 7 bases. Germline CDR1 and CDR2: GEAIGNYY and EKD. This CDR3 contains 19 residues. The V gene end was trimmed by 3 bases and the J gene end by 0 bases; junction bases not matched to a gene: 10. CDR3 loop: CACDGGDSNPSWDTRQMFF. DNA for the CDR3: TGTGCCTGTGACGGGGGGGATTCCAATCCCTCCTGGGACACCCGACAGATGTTTTTC.